The 8 T cell receptor beta chains below were found in one sample sequenced in a study of blood T cell repertoires in COVID-19. Sequenced by immunoSEQ multiplex PCR; TCRdb stores in-frame clones only, minus some. This sample has tens of thousands of clones, with 88% found just once. Sequencing used peripheral blood. The receptors stem from a woman aged 70-85 years with acute or convalescent COVID-19.

The gene calls are TRBV29-1 and TRBJ1-1; D uncertain. The germline V gene has CDR1 SQVTM and CDR2 ANQGSEA. The CDR3 is 11 amino acids. V was clipped by 7 bases and J by 0 bases, with 6 bases between them. CDR3: CSARMNTEAFF. The DNA for the CDR3 is TGCAGCGCCAGGATGAACACTGAAGCTTTCTTT. Together with reference TRBV29-1 and TRBJ1-1, the CDR3 gives the full variable domain: SAVISQKPSRDICQRGTSLTIQCQVDSQVTMMFWYRQQPGQSLTLIATANQGSEATYESGFVIDKFPISRPNLTFSTLTVSNMSPEDSSIYLCSARMNTEAFFGQGTRLTVV.

The chain combines TRBV9 with TRBJ1-3; 7 bases fit TRBD1. The CDR3 runs to 16 residues. CDR1 and CDR2 from the germline V gene are SGDLS and YYNGEE. V shed 0 bases, J shed 4 bases, and the junction held 7 bases outside the gene matches. The CDR3 coding sequence is TGTGCCAGCAGCGTAGATGGCAGGGGGAACGGAAACACCATATATTTT. It is translated as CASSVDGRGNGNTIYF.

This clone was counted once. The chain employs TRBV5-6 and TRBJ1-1, with D unresolved. V lost 4 bases to trimming and J lost 0 bases, with 7 bases between them. This CDR3 has 13 residues. The germline gives CDR1 SGHDT, CDR2 YYEEEE. The CDR3 is CASSVQMNTEAFF. The CDR3 nucleotides read TGTGCCAGCAGCGTACAGATGAACACTGAAGCTTTCTTT.

The gene calls are TRBV7-9 and TRBJ2-7; the D gene is possibly TRBD1 (6 bases). Trimming removed 2 bases from V and 4 bases from J, with 27 bases in between. CDR1 and CDR2 from the germline V gene are SEHNR and FQNEAQ (reference sequence). This CDR3 is built from 19 residues. CDR3 DNA: TGTGCCAGCAGCTTACCTATCAGGGGTAGGAAGGGGAGATCTTACGAGCAGTACTTC. Translating gives CASSLPIRGRKGRSYEQYF.

CDR3 sequence reads: CASSLGSGGSQETQYF. The CDR3 nucleotides read TGTGCCAGCAGCTTAGGCTCGGGGGGCAGTCAAGAGACCCAGTACTTC. This sequence joins TRBV7-2 and TRBJ2-5, with D possibly matching TRBD2 (7 bases). From germline, CDR1 is SGHTA and CDR2 FQGNSA. Between the trimmed V and J ends, which lost 1 base and 2 bases, there was a span of 14 bases. This CDR3 comprises 16 residues.

The chain has TRBV5-4 and TRBJ1-2; TRBD1 agrees at 7 bases. The V segment lost 0 bases and the J segment 1 base; nucleotides outside the gene matches: 3. Germline V gene sequence: CDR1 SGHNT, CDR2 YYREEE (reference sequence). This CDR3 is built from 15 residues. The CDR3 nucleotides read TGTGCCAGCAGCTTGGGGCAGGGGGTTAACTATGGCTACACCTTC. It yields the protein CASSLGQGVNYGYTF.

This rearrangement joins TRBV7-2 to TRBJ1-2, with 9 bases matching TRBD1. V dropped 5 bases and J dropped 1; count of bases not matched to a gene: 8. From germline, CDR1 is SGHTA and CDR2 FQGNSA. This CDR3 region has 16 residues. The CDR3 DNA reads TGTGCCAGCAGCCCCCCTGGGACAGGGTATAACTATGGCTACACCTTC. Translated, it gives CASSPPGTGYNYGYTF.

This clone was observed once. V usage is TRBV2 and J usage is TRBJ1-4; 8 bases agree with TRBD1. V was clipped by 8 bases and J by 8 bases; unmatched bases: 10. This CDR3 comprises 14 residues. Looked up from germline, CDR1 is SNHLY and CDR2 is FYNNEI. The CDR3 nucleotides are TGTGCCAGCGGAGAGACAGGGGTCGGGGAAAAACTGTTTTTT. Amino acid sequence: CASGETGVGEKLFF. The entire variable domain, with the rest obtained from reference TRBV2 and TRBJ1-4, is as follows: EPEVTQTPSHQVTQMGQEVILRCVPISNHLYFYWYRQILGQKVEFLVSFYNNEISEKSEIFDDQFSVERPDGSNFTLKIRSTKLEDSAMYFCASGETGVGEKLFFGSGTQLSVL.